Listed here are 30 T cell receptor beta chains from one sample, sequenced in a study of T cell responses to AZD1222 COVID-19 vaccine. The table came from immunoSEQ multiplex PCR; TCRdb's copy has only in-frame clones and leaves some out. The top ten clones hold 2.5% to 4% of a sample with approximately 100,000 clones, approximately 87% of them seen once. The sequenced sample was peripheral blood, obtained on day 0 of AZD1222 vaccination. The origin of the receptors is an adult in good health.

The table lists this clone with a few counts. The genes are TRBV5-5 and TRBJ1-4; the D is unclear. The ends were cut back, 2 bases at V and 4 bases at J, with 18 bases in the middle. Germline-derived CDR1 and CDR2 are SGHKS and YYEKEE (reference sequence). This CDR3 is 17 amino acids long. In DNA form, the CDR3 reads TGTGCCAGCAGCTTAGAGGGCAGAGCGTACCGTAATGAAAAACTGTTTTTT. Its protein is CASSLEGRAYRNEKLFF. Using reference TRBV5-5 and TRBJ1-4 for the parts outside the CDR3, the full variable domain is DAGVTQSPTHLIKTRGQQVTLRCSPISGHKSVSWYQQVLGQGPQFIFQYYEKEERGRGNFPDRFSARQFPNYSSELNVNALLLGDSALYLCASSLEGRAYRNEKLFFGSGTQLSVL.

This rearrangement joins TRBV11-3 to TRBJ2-2, with D tentatively TRBD1 or TRBD2 (7 bases each). The CDR3 sequence is 17 residues long. Germline V gene data show CDR1 as SGHNT and CDR2 as YENEEA. The V gene lost 0 bases and the J gene lost 6 bases, with 17 bases spanning the gap. CDR3 region: CASSLDRGGGVAGELFF. The CDR3 DNA follows: TGTGCCAGCAGCTTAGATCGGGGAGGGGGCGTCGCCGGGGAGCTGTTTTTT.

The chain is built from TRBV7-9 and TRBJ1-3, with D perhaps matching TRBD1 (5 bases). The CDR3 sequence is 11 residues long. Trimming removed 2 bases at V and 14 bases at J, with 10 bases between. The germline V gene has CDR1 SEHNR and CDR2 FQNEAQ (reference sequence). The CDR3 reads CASSLIRVVYF. The CDR3, as DNA: TGTGCCAGCAGCTTAATCAGGGTTGTATATTTT.

The chain uses TRBV12-3 or TRBV12-4 and TRBJ1-2, with 8 bases identical to TRBD1. V dropped 10 bases and J dropped 4; count of bases not matched to a gene: 8. The CDR3 spans 13 residues. The CDR3 region is CATGDRRAYGYTF. CDR3 sequence (DNA): TGTGCCACCGGGGACAGGAGAGCCTATGGCTACACCTTC.

The chain links TRBV7-2 to TRBJ1-2; D gene unclear. Germline loops: CDR1 SGHTA, CDR2 FQGNSA. CDR3 length: 14 residues. The ends were cut back, 3 bases at V and 7 bases at J, with 15 bases in the middle. CDR3: CASSFSSRSSGYTF. The CDR3 nucleotides are TGTGCCAGCAGCTTTAGTTCCAGGAGTTCTGGCTACACCTTC. Full variable domain (remainder filled in from reference TRBV7-2 and TRBJ1-2): GAGVSQSPSNKVTEKGKDVELRCDPISGHTALYWYRQSLGQGLEFLIYFQGNSAPDKSGLPSDRFSAERTGGSVSTLTIQRTQQEDSAVYLCASSFSSRSSGYTFGSGTRLTVV.

The chain links TRBV9 to TRBJ2-6; 8 positions match TRBD2. The CDR3 has 18 residues. CDR1 is SGDLS, CDR2 YYNGEE, per germline. J lost 0 bases, V lost 4 bases, and 9 bases had no gene match. CDR3 region: CASSSLGGAYSGANVLTF. CDR3 DNA: TGTGCCAGCAGCTCCCTCGGGGGGGCCTACTCTGGGGCCAACGTCCTGACTTTC.

The chain joins TRBV9 to TRBJ2-1; 12 nucleotides align to TRBD1. Germline assignment: CDR1 SGDLS and CDR2 YYNGEE. This CDR3 is 16 amino acids long. V gave up 2 bases and J gave up 4 bases; unmatched junction bases: 4. CDR3 bases: TGTGCCAGCAGCGTTGGGACAGGGGGCGCATACAATGAGCAGTTCTTC. Its translation: CASSVGTGGAYNEQFF.

The chain uses TRBV6-4 and TRBJ2-1; D perhaps matches TRBD1 (5 bases). This CDR3 comprises 13 residues. V was shortened by 2 bases and J by 9 bases, with 11 bases between the two germline ends. CDR1 is MRHNA and CDR2 is SNTAGT in the germline V gene. The CDR3, as DNA: TGTGCCAGCAGTGACGAGAGACAGACTGAGCAGTTCTTC. Translated, it gives CASSDERQTEQFF.

The rearrangement links TRBV7-8 to TRBJ2-5; 13 nucleotides match TRBD2. J lost 1 base, V lost 10 bases, and 3 bases had no gene match. This CDR3 is built from 14 residues. Germline lookup yields CDR1 SGHVS and CDR2 FQNEAQ. The CDR3 DNA reads as TGTGCCACGGGACTAGCGGGACTCCAAGAGACCCAGTACTTC. Its protein product is CATGLAGLQETQYF.

Only one count was recorded for this clone. This rearrangement joins TRBV7-2 to TRBJ1-4; 8 bases agree with TRBD1. Germline CDR1 reads SGHTA; CDR2 reads FQGNSA. The CDR3 is 15 amino acids. Trimming took 5 bases from V and 8 from J; bases not matched to a gene: 10. The CDR3 spells CASSAKTGDGEKLFF. The DNA for the CDR3 is TGTGCCAGCAGCGCCAAGACAGGGGATGGAGAAAAACTGTTTTTT.

The V call is TRBV12-3 or TRBV12-4, the J call TRBJ2-2; D gene uncertain. V was shortened by 4 bases and J by 4 bases, with 4 bases between the two germline ends. The CDR3 totals 12 residues. CDR3 loop: CASSSSTGELFF. The CDR3 region has the DNA TGTGCCAGCAGTTCTAGCACCGGGGAGCTGTTTTTT.

This chain joins TRBV5-6 and TRBJ1-4, with D unclear. Germline assignment: CDR1 SGHDT and CDR2 YYEEEE. The CDR3 runs to 14 residues. V was clipped by 2 bases and J by 4 bases, with 9 bases between them. CDR3 in DNA: TGTGCCAGCAGCTTCAATCCCCGTAATGAAAAACTGTTTTTT. Residues: CASSFNPRNEKLFF.

The chain has TRBV2 and TRBJ1-5, with D uncertain. V lost 6 bases and J 3 bases, leaving 15 bases between the germline ends. Germline loops: CDR1 SNHLY, CDR2 FYNNEI. The CDR3 contains 15 residues. The DNA of the CDR3 is TGTGCCAGCAGAATGACCCAGCTCGACAATCAGCCCCAGCATTTT. Translated, it gives CASRMTQLDNQPQHF.

This clone was detected only once. The chain links TRBV9 to TRBJ1-1; TRBD1 agrees at 10 bases. Germline-derived CDR1 and CDR2 are SGDLS and YYNGEE. The CDR3 length is 14 residues. Trimming removed 4 bases from V and 3 bases from J; junction bases left unmatched: 3. Here the CDR3 DNA reads TGTGCCAGCAGCCCGACAGGGGGCTACACTGAAGCTTTCTTT. This gives the protein CASSPTGGYTEAFF.

CDR3 coding DNA: TGTGCCAGCAGCCAAGATGTCCGGGGGAACACCGGGGAGCTGTTTTTT. Protein product: CASSQDVRGNTGELFF. The V gene is TRBV4-2, the J gene TRBJ2-2; D is perhaps TRBD2 (5 bases). Germline V CDR1 and CDR2: LGHNA, YNFKEQ. This CDR3 has 16 residues. V shed 0 bases and J shed 1 base, with 9 bases lying between them.

This chain uses TRBV6-5 with TRBJ1-6; TRBD1 aligns across 7 bases. V lost 6 bases and J lost 6; bases outside the gene matches: 5. This CDR3 spans 14 amino acids. CDR1 MNHEY and CDR2 SVGAGI come from the germline V gene. The CDR3 loop is CASSTDRANSPLHF. The CDR3 nucleotides read TGTGCCAGCAGCACCGACAGGGCTAATTCACCCCTCCACTTT.

V usage is TRBV5-3 and J usage is TRBJ2-7, with 9 bases lining up with TRBD1. TRBV5-3 is annotated as an ORF whose role is uncertain. J gave up 11 bases and V 4 bases, and 4 bases lay outside the gene matches. CDR3 size: 11 residues. CDR3: CARSSGTGKYF. DNA of the CDR3: TGTGCCAGAAGCAGCGGGACAGGGAAGTACTTC.

The rearrangement joins TRBV6-6 to TRBJ1-1; possible D gene TRBD1, 6 bases. The CDR3 length is 13 residues. Germline V gene sequence: CDR1 MNHNY, CDR2 SVGAGI (reference sequence). V was trimmed by 8 bases and J by 5 bases, leaving 15 bases between them. In DNA, the CDR3 is TGTGCCAGCCGAGGAGGGGGGGAGACTGAAGCTTTCTTT. Translated: CASRGGGETEAFF.

V and J are TRBV5-1 and TRBJ1-1; 7 positions match TRBD1. CDR1 is SGHRS and CDR2 is YFSETQ in the germline V gene. V shed 4 bases and J 4 bases; nucleotides not matched to a gene: 10. The CDR3 covers 15 residues. Here the CDR3 reads CASSLRQGGSTEAFF. CDR3 coding DNA: TGCGCCAGCAGCCTCAGACAGGGTGGTAGCACTGAAGCTTTCTTT.

The chain carries TRBV13 and TRBJ1-6; D ambiguous. Germline values: CDR1 PRHDT, CDR2 FYEKMQ (reference sequence). V was shortened by 2 bases and J by 7 bases, with 12 bases between the two germline ends. This CDR3 region has 15 residues. CDR3 amino acids: CASSLRWLGNSPLHF. In DNA, the CDR3 is TGTGCCAGCAGCTTAAGATGGCTAGGGAATTCACCCCTCCACTTT.

This chain joins TRBV7-9 and TRBJ1-1; D is unresolved. Trimming took 5 bases from V and 1 from J, leaving 14 bases between them. CDR3 length: 15 amino acids. Germline values: CDR1 SEHNR, CDR2 FQNEAQ (reference sequence). The CDR3 region is CASSPRGRRNTEAFF. The CDR3 nucleotides are TGTGCCAGCAGCCCACGGGGAAGGAGGAACACTGAAGCTTTCTTT.

The chain has TRBV2 and TRBJ1-5, with 7 bases lining up with TRBD1. The germline V gene has CDR1 SNHLY and CDR2 FYNNEI. With V trimmed by 2 bases and J by 9 bases, 7 bases remained unmatched. The CDR3 has 14 amino acids. The CDR3 loop is CASSEMAGGTPQHF. CDR3 coding DNA: TGTGCCAGCAGTGAAATGGCAGGGGGGACGCCCCAGCATTTT.

This chain links TRBV6-2 or TRBV6-3 with TRBJ2-7, with no clear D. V shed 2 bases and J shed 2 bases, with 4 bases lying between them. This CDR3 spans 12 amino acids. Germline CDR1 is MNHEY and CDR2 is SVGEGT. This CDR3 reads CASSYVPYEQYF. In nucleotides, the CDR3 is TGTGCCAGCAGTTACGTTCCCTACGAGCAGTACTTC.

The V and J genes are TRBV6-5 and TRBJ1-2; TRBD1 agrees at 9 bases. The ends lost 6 bases at V and 5 bases at J; junction bases unmatched: 7. The CDR3 has 14 residues. Germline CDR1 reads MNHEY; CDR2 reads SVGAGI. CDR3 residues: CASRIPGQGYGYTF. The CDR3 region has the DNA TGTGCCAGCAGGATCCCGGGACAGGGATATGGCTACACCTTC.

The rearrangement uses TRBV4-3 and TRBJ1-2; possibly TRBD1 for D (5 bases). In germline, CDR1 is LGHNA, CDR2 YSLEER. The CDR3 loop spans 14 amino acids. V gave up 0 bases and J gave up 5 bases, with 10 bases separating them. The CDR3 is CASSQDTGLYGYTF. In DNA form, the CDR3 reads TGCGCCAGCAGCCAAGATACAGGTTTATATGGCTACACCTTC.

V is TRBV12-3 or TRBV12-4 and J is TRBJ2-2; D unclear. This CDR3 contains 13 residues. The V end was cut by 4 bases, the J end by 5 bases, with 8 bases between. CDR3 amino acids: CASSSGRTGELFF. The DNA of the CDR3 is TGTGCCAGCAGTTCCGGACGGACCGGGGAGCTGTTTTTT.

The chain employs TRBV19 and TRBJ1-5; 10 bases match TRBD1. V gave up 5 bases and J gave up 5 bases; unmatched junction bases: 6. The CDR3 loop spans 15 amino acids. CDR1 and CDR2 from the germline V gene are LNHDA and SQIVND (reference sequence). CDR3 bases: TGTGCCAGTAGTCTCGGACAGGGGGGGTATCAGCCCCAGCATTTT. The encoded protein is CASSLGQGGYQPQHF.

This clone was recorded once. The chain carries TRBV18 and TRBJ1-5; TRBD1 agrees at 7 bases. Unmatched junction bases numbered 6, after V lost 4 bases and J lost 6 bases. Germline lookup yields CDR1 KGHSH and CDR2 LQKENI. The CDR3 loop spans 14 amino acids. The CDR3 DNA follows: TGTGCCAGCTCACTCGACAGGGAAGGTCAGCCCCAGCATTTT. Protein: CASSLDREGQPQHF.

V and J are TRBV4-2 and TRBJ1-2, with D hard to call. The ends were cut back, 1 base at V and 4 bases at J, with 13 bases in the middle. The CDR3 contains 15 residues. Looked up from germline, CDR1 is LGHNA and CDR2 is YNFKEQ. The CDR3 loop is CASSQGVRRGYGYTF. The CDR3 DNA follows: TGTGCCAGCAGCCAAGGAGTTAGGCGGGGCTATGGCTACACCTTC.

J is TRBJ1-2 and V is TRBV10-2, with 7 bases identical to TRBD1. The CDR3 is 15 amino acids. Trimming took 7 bases from V and 5 from J; bases not matched to a gene: 13. CDR1 is WSHSY, CDR2 SAAADI, per germline. CDR3 residues: CASTDTTGSLYGYTF. In nucleotides, the CDR3 is TGCGCCAGCACCGATACGACAGGGTCCCTTTATGGCTACACCTTC.